These T cell receptor beta chains were read from a single sample in a study of Tregs in tolerant kidney transplant recipients. Sequencing used immunoSEQ multiplex PCR; TCRdb keeps in-frame clones, though not all of them. This table holds around 85,000 clones, 75% to 95% found once. The sample consisted of Tregs from blood, taken before the transplant. These receptors all stem from a human donor who received a combined kidney and bone marrow transplant. Both conserved end residues are part of each CDR3. The order of the fields is D gene, V gene, J gene, clone size, CDR3 protein, CDR3 DNA. The D gene is left open where the match is weak. The listing skips clone size in some rows; elsewhere it reads once, few, many or a size class.

d_gene: -; v_gene: TRBV9; j_gene: TRBJ2-5; abundance: -; CDR3aa: CASSDRGGQETQYF; CDR3nt: TGTGCCAGCAGCGACAGGGGGGGCCAAGAGACCCAGTACTTC
d_gene: -; v_gene: TRBV6-5; j_gene: TRBJ2-7; abundance: -; CDR3aa: CASSLTGGLGEQYF; CDR3nt: TGTGCCAGCAGTCTAACCGGAGGTCTAGGCGAGCAGTACTTC
d_gene: TRBD2; v_gene: TRBV25-1; j_gene: TRBJ2-7; abundance: -; CDR3aa: CASRGRVAGGPTYEQYF; CDR3nt: TGTGCCAGCAGGGGAAGAGTAGCGGGAGGGCCGACCTACGAGCAGTACTTC
d_gene: TRBD1; v_gene: TRBV5-6; j_gene: TRBJ1-1; abundance: -; CDR3aa: CASRRQGMNTEAFF; CDR3nt: TGTGCCAGCAGACGACAGGGGATGAACACTGAAGCTTTCTTT
d_gene: TRBD1; v_gene: TRBV2; j_gene: TRBJ1-4; abundance: once; CDR3aa: CASRDQQGRNEKLFF; CDR3nt: TGTGCCAGCAGGGACCAACAGGGGCGGAATGAAAAACTGTTTTTT
d_gene: TRBD1; v_gene: TRBV9; j_gene: TRBJ2-7; abundance: -; CDR3aa: CASSPRQGEQYF; CDR3nt: TGTGCCAGCAGCCCCCGACAGGGCGAGCAGTACTTC
d_gene: TRBD2; v_gene: TRBV11-2; j_gene: TRBJ2-1; abundance: -; CDR3aa: CASSPPPGGYNEQFF; CDR3nt: TGTGCCAGCAGCCCCCCCCCGGGAGGATACAATGAGCAGTTCTTC
d_gene: -; v_gene: TRBV14; j_gene: TRBJ2-7; abundance: -; CDR3aa: CASSQFRGGSYEQYF; CDR3nt: TGTGCCAGCAGCCAATTTAGGGGCGGCTCCTACGAGCAGTACTTC
d_gene: TRBD1; v_gene: TRBV5-3; j_gene: TRBJ2-2; abundance: -; CDR3aa: CARSLAVGQGGPTGELFF; CDR3nt: TGTGCCAGAAGCTTGGCGGTCGGACAGGGTGGACCCACCGGGGAGCTGTTTTTT
d_gene: TRBD1; v_gene: TRBV5-1; j_gene: TRBJ2-5; abundance: -; CDR3aa: CASSLMGQQETQYF; CDR3nt: TGCGCCAGCAGCTTGATGGGACAGCAAGAGACCCAGTACTTC
d_gene: -; v_gene: TRBV27; j_gene: TRBJ1-2; abundance: -; CDR3aa: CASRQGHLYGYTF; CDR3nt: TGTGCCAGCAGGCAGGGACACCTCTATGGCTACACCTTC
d_gene: -; v_gene: TRBV27; j_gene: TRBJ1-4; abundance: -; CDR3aa: CASSLSLPKGRYEKLFF; CDR3nt: TGTGCCAGCAGTTTGTCCCTCCCCAAAGGACGGTATGAAAAACTGTTTTTT
d_gene: TRBD1; v_gene: TRBV5-5; j_gene: TRBJ2-7; abundance: -; CDR3aa: CASTTTGGASYEQYF; CDR3nt: TGTGCCAGTACGACGACAGGGGGCGCCAGTTACGAGCAGTACTTC
d_gene: -; v_gene: TRBV6-6; j_gene: TRBJ2-7; abundance: once; CDR3aa: CASSYSAANYEQYF; CDR3nt: TGTGCCAGCAGTTACTCGGCAGCAAACTACGAGCAGTACTTC
d_gene: -; v_gene: TRBV7-9; j_gene: TRBJ2-7; abundance: few; CDR3aa: CASSLSSYEQYF; CDR3nt: TGTGCCAGCAGCTTAAGCAGCTACGAGCAGTACTTC
d_gene: -; v_gene: TRBV7-8; j_gene: TRBJ1-1; abundance: -; CDR3aa: CASSSFMGVEAFF; CDR3nt: TGTGCCAGCAGCTCATTCATGGGGGTTGAAGCTTTCTTT
d_gene: -; v_gene: TRBV27; j_gene: TRBJ1-1; abundance: -; CDR3aa: CASKMEALGSTEAFF; CDR3nt: TGTGCCAGCAAGATGGAGGCGCTGGGAAGCACGGAAGCTTTCTTT
d_gene: -; v_gene: TRBV19; j_gene: TRBJ2-1; abundance: -; CDR3aa: CATSAEGLVDEQFF; CDR3nt: TGTGCCACCTCGGCCGAGGGCCTAGTGGATGAGCAGTTCTTC
d_gene: -; v_gene: TRBV7-2; j_gene: TRBJ1-3; abundance: once; CDR3aa: CASSLQGRSGNTIYF; CDR3nt: TGTGCCAGCAGCTTACAGGGTCGCTCTGGAAACACCATATATTTT
d_gene: -; v_gene: TRBV30; j_gene: TRBJ2-7; abundance: -; CDR3aa: CARSVPGSARYEQYF; CDR3nt: TGTGCCCGGAGTGTACCAGGTAGCGCCAGATACGAGCAGTACTTC
d_gene: -; v_gene: TRBV5-5; j_gene: TRBJ2-7; abundance: -; CDR3aa: CASSSTGTLTYEQYF; CDR3nt: TGTGCCAGCAGCTCCACCGGGACCCTAACCTACGAGCAGTACTTC
d_gene: TRBD2; v_gene: TRBV2; j_gene: TRBJ2-3; abundance: -; CDR3aa: CASSGTSGRTTYTDTQYF; CDR3nt: TGTGCCAGCAGCGGGACTAGCGGGAGGACGACCTACACAGATACGCAGTATTTT
d_gene: TRBD2; v_gene: TRBV7-2; j_gene: TRBJ2-1; abundance: -; CDR3aa: CASSSPSGSTEQFF; CDR3nt: TGTGCCAGCAGCTCACCTAGCGGGAGTACTGAGCAGTTCTTC
d_gene: -; v_gene: TRBV7-2; j_gene: TRBJ1-5; abundance: -; CDR3aa: CASTQNNQPQHF; CDR3nt: TGTGCCAGCACCCAGAATAATCAGCCCCAGCATTTT
d_gene: -; v_gene: TRBV27; j_gene: TRBJ2-2; abundance: -; CDR3aa: CASTPRRGTGELFF; CDR3nt: TGTGCCAGCACTCCCCGCCGGGGGACCGGGGAGCTGTTTTTT
d_gene: -; v_gene: TRBV11-2; j_gene: TRBJ1-5; abundance: -; CDR3aa: CASSSAGWTVNQPQHF; CDR3nt: TGTGCCAGCAGCTCCGCTGGCTGGACAGTGAATCAGCCCCAGCATTTT
d_gene: TRBD2; v_gene: TRBV27; j_gene: TRBJ2-3; abundance: -; CDR3aa: CASSPSPSGSTDTQYF; CDR3nt: TGTGCCAGCAGTCCTTCCCCTAGCGGGAGCACAGATACGCAGTATTTT
d_gene: TRBD2; v_gene: TRBV7-2; j_gene: TRBJ2-3; abundance: -; CDR3aa: CASSATSAVDTQYF; CDR3nt: TGTGCCAGCAGCGCCACTAGCGCGGTAGATACGCAGTATTTT